This T cell receptor (beta chain) was identified during a study of shared clonotypes between healthy human individuals. Overall study context: Donors, aged 18 to 49, were a couple of women and three men.

Sorted-subset replicate PCR reactions were performed with about 210 ng DNA, corresponding to tens of thousands of T cell genomes. The table came from immunoSEQ multiplex PCR; TCRdb's copy has only in-frame clones and leaves some out. The sample includes about 2 million clones, 90% to 95% of them seen just once. Donors had no recently reported acute infections or vaccinations and were HIV-negative. The study separated CD4+ cells into CD45RA+ naive and CD45RA-negative memory subsets. This CDR3 comprises 10 residues. Germline lookup yields CDR1 SNHLY and CDR2 FYNNEI. V gave up 7 bases and J gave up 11 bases, with 8 bases separating them.

Source material: naive CD4+ T cells sorted from blood. Sample subset: CD45RA+ positively selected. The chain links TRBV2 to TRBJ1-4; D might be TRBD1 (6 bases). The receptor's source is a man between 18 and 35 years old in good health. The CDR3, as DNA: TGTGCCAGCAAGGGGGACAAACTGTTTTTT. Its protein product is CASKGDKLFF.